A few counts support the clone carrying this TCR beta chain. The data originate from a study of T-cell memory formation after mild COVID-19. Trimming took off 8 bases at V and 0 bases at J, with 10 bases between the two ends. The CDR3 is 13 amino acids. Germline V gene lookup returns CDR1 ENHRY and CDR2 SYGVKD. TCRdb ran MiXCR on the 5' RACE reads and lists one entry per CDR3 protein. There are about 170,000 distinct CDR3 sequences in the sample; 10% to 15% occur only once, and approximately 3.3% lies in the top ten. The origin of this receptor is a man aged 18 to 29 who had mild COVID-19 (a few samples of this study predate the infection). Cell type and time point are not known. V is TRBV10-3 and J is TRBJ1-1, with D possibly being TRBD1 (5 bases). The sequencing sample was made of PBMCs or a T cell subset sorted from them (not recorded which). CDR3: CAIRDSLNTEAFF. DNA for the CDR3: TGTGCCATCCGCGACAGCCTGAACACTGAAGCTTTCTTT.